Reported below is one T cell receptor beta chain. What it binds is unknown. CDR1 and CDR2 from the germline V gene are LGHNA and YSLEER. The length of the CDR3 is 14 residues. Trimming shortened V by 0 bases and J by 7 bases, and 12 bases separated the two germline ends. The sample is drawn from a study of identical twins. Via MiXCR, TCRdb re-called the 5' RACE reads, giving one row per CDR3 protein. The sample includes hundreds of thousands of distinct CDR3 sequences, 21% of them seen just once. Findings of the study overall: For out-of-frame beta sequences, excess twin sharing was weaker.

The same sample was also studied in work on T cells expressing NK-cell markers.

The receptor comes from a young woman in good health. Input material: PBMCs. This chain joins TRBV4-3 and TRBJ2-5; D uncertain. The CDR3 region has the DNA TGCGCCAGCAGCCAAGAGGAGCGATCGGGGACCCAGTACTTC. Translation: CASSQEERSGTQYF.